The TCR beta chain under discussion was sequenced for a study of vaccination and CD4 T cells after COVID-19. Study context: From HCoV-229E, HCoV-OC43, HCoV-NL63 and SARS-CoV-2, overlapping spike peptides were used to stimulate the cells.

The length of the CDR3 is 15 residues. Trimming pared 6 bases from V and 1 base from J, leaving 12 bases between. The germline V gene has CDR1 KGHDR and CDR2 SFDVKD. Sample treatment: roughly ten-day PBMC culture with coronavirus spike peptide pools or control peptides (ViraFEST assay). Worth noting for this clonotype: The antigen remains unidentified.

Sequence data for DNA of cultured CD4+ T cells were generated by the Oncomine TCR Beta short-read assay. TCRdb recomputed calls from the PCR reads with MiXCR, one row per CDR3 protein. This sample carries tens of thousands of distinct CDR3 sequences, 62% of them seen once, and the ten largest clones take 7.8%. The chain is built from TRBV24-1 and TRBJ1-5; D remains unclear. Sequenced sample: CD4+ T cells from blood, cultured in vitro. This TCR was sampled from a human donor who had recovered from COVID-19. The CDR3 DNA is TGTGCCACCAGTACGGATCGGCAGAGCAATCAGCCCCAGCATTTT. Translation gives CATSTDRQSNQPQHF.